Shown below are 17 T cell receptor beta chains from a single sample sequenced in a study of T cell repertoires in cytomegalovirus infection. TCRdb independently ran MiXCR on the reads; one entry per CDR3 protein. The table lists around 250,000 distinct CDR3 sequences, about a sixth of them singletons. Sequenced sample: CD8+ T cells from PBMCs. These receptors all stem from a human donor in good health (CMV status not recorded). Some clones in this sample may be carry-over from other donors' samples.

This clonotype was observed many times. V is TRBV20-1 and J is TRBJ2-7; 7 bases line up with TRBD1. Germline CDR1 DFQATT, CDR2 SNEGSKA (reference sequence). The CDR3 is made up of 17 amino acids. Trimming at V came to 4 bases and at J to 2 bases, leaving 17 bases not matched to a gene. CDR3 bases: TGCAGTGCTACCCGATACCCTCGGGACAGAAACACCTACGAGCAGTACTTC. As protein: CSATRYPRDRNTYEQYF.

The CDR3 protein is CSVVGDRNQPQHF. The DNA for the CDR3 is TGCAGCGTTGTGGGGGATAGGAATCAGCCCCAGCATTTT. The chain uses TRBV29-1 and TRBJ1-5; a possible D gene is TRBD1 (5 bases). This CDR3 is built from 13 residues. V dropped 4 bases and J dropped 4 bases, with 11 bases sitting between them. Germline values: CDR1 SQVTM, CDR2 ANQGSEA.

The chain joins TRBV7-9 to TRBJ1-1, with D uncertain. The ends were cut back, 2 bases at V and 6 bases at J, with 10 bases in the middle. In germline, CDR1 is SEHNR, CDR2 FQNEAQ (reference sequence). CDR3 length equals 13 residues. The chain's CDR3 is CASSLSSGAEAFF. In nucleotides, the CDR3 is TGTGCCAGCAGCTTATCATCCGGCGCTGAAGCTTTCTTT.

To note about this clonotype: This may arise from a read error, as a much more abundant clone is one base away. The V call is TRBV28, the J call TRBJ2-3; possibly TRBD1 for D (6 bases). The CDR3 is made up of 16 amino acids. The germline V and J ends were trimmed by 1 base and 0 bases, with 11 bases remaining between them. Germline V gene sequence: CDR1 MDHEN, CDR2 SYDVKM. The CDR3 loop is CASSLLTRGSTDTQYF. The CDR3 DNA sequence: TGTGCCAGCAGTTTATTGACAAGGGGGAGCACAGATACGCAGTATTTT.

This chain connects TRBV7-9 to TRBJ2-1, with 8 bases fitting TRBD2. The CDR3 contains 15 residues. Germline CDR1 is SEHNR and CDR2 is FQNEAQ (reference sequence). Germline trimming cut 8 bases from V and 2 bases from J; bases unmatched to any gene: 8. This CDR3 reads CASGSGGAPYNEQFF. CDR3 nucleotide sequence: TGTGCCAGCGGCTCCGGGGGGGCCCCCTACAATGAGCAGTTCTTC.

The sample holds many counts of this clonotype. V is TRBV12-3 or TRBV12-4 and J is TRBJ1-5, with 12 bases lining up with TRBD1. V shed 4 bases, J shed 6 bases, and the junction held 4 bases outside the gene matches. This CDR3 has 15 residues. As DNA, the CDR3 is TGTGCCAGCAGTTCCGGGACAGGGGGCCTTCAGCCCCAGCATTTT. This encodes CASSSGTGGLQPQHF.

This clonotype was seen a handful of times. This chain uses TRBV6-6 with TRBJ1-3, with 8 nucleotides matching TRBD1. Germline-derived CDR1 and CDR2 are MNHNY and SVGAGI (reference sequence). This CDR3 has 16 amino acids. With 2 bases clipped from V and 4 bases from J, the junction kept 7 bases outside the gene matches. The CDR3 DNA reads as TGTGCCAGCAGTTACGTACACAGGGGGTTGGGAAACACCATATATTTT. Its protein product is CASSYVHRGLGNTIYF.

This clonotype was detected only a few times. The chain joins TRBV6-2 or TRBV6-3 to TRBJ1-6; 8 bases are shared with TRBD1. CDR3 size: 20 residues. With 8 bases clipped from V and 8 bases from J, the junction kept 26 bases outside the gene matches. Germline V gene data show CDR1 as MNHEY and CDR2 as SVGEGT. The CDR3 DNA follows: TGTGCCAGCGGGAGAACGGCGACAGGGGTTAACAGCCGTCCGCATTCACCCCTCCACTTT. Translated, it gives CASGRTATGVNSRPHSPLHF.

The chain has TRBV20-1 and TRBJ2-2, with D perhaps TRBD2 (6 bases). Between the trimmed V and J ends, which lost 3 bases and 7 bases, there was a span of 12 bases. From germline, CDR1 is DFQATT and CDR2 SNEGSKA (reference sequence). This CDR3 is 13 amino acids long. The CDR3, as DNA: TGCAGTGCTAGCGGAGGGGCTAGCGGGGAGCTGTTTTTT. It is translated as CSASGGASGELFF.

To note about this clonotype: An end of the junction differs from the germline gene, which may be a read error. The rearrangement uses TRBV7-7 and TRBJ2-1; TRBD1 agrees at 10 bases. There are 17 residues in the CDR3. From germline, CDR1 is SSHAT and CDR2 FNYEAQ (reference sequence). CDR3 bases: TGTGCTAGCAGCTTAGGACAGGGGGAGAGCTCCTACAATGAGCAGTTCTTC. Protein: CASSLGQGESSYNEQFF.

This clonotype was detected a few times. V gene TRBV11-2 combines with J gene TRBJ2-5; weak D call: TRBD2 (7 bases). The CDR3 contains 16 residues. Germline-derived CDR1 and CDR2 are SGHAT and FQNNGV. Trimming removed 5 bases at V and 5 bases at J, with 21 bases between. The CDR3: CASSQNPRGGWETQYF. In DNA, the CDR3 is TGTGCCAGCAGCCAAAACCCGAGGGGGGGATGGGAGACCCAGTACTTC.

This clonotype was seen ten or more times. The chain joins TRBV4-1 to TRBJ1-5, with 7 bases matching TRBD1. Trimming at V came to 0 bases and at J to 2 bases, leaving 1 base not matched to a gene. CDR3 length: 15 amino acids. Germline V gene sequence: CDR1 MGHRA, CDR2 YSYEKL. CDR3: CASSQDDRGNQPQHF. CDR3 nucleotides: TGCGCCAGCAGCCAAGATGACAGGGGCAATCAGCCCCAGCATTTT.

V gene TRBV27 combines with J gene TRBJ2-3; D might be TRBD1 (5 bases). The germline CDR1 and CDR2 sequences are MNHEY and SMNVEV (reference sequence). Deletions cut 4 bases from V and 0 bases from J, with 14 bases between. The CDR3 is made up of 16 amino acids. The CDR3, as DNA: TGTGCCAGCAGTTCCATTACAGGCTCTAGCACAGATACGCAGTATTTT. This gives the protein CASSSITGSSTDTQYF.

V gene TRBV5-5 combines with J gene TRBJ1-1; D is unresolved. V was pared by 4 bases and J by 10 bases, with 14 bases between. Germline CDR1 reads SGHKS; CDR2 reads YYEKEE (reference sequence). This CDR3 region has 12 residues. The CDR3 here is CASSPSGVGAFF. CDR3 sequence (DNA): TGTGCCAGCAGCCCGTCGGGCGTTGGAGCTTTCTTT.

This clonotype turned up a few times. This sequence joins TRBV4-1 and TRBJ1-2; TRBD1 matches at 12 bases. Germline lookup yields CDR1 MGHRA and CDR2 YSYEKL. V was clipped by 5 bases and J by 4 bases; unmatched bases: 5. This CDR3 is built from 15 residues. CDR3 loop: CASSEGQGAGYGYTF. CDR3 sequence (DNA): TGCGCCAGCAGCGAGGGACAGGGGGCAGGCTATGGCTACACCTTC.

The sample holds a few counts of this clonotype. CDR3 nucleotide sequence: TGTGCCAGCAGTGAGACACAGGCCTACGAGCAGTACTTC. Protein sequence: CASSETQAYEQYF. The gene calls are TRBV2 and TRBJ2-7; D might be TRBD1 (5 bases). Germline assignment: CDR1 SNHLY and CDR2 FYNNEI. The length of the CDR3 is 13 residues. The V and J ends lost 3 bases and 2 bases respectively, with 8 bases between them.

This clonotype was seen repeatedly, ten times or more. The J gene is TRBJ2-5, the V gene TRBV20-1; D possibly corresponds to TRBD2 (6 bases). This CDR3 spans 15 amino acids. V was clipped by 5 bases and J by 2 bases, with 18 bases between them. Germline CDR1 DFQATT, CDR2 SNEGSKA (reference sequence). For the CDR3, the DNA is TGCAGTGCTCCGGGGACTGTAACCCGACAAGAGACCCAGTACTTC. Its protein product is CSAPGTVTRQETQYF.